Given below is one T cell receptor beta chain in context. The antigen it recognizes is unknown. One base away there is no much larger clone; base qualities are not given. From the cysteine up to the phenylalanine, the CDR3 has a length of 18 residues. The retained sequence is limited to the CDR3, 54 bases, with the frame set at the first base. The germline V gene specifies SGHDN as CDR1 and FVKESK as CDR2. V is shortened by 1 base, J by 0 bases, and the region joining them spans 13 bases. Read against the paper, the sample's treatment or condition label means: live attenuated yellow fever vaccine strain. Two biological replicates of bulk PBMCs were collected at each blood-draw timepoint. PBMCs were isolated from peripheral blood using a standard Ficoll-Paque protocol. RNA was extracted with TriZol from bulk PBMCs, CD4 and CD8 fractions, and dextramer-positive and dextramer-negative fractions. TCR cDNA was synthesized by 5'RACE template switching, which introduced a universal primer site and unique molecular identifiers. cDNA synthesis was primed from both the TCR alpha and TCR beta constant segments. Library amplification involved two PCR steps, and the second step added sample barcodes and sequencing adapters. Libraries were sequenced on Illumina HiSeq 2500 (2x100 bp) or NovaSeq (2x150 bp). The authors processed their data as follows. Reads were demultiplexed and collapsed into UMI consensus sequences with MIGEC, and V(D)J alignment was performed with MiXCR. Vaccine-responding clonotypes were identified with edgeR using replicate PBMC samples, with FDR below 0.01 and a log2 fold change above 5 up to day 15 being required. CD4 or CD8 identity was assigned to each bulk clonotype according to whether the clonotype was present at higher abundance in the sequenced CD4 repertoire or the sequenced CD8 repertoire. TCRdb trimmed the raw reads at Q25, called clones with MiXCR and kept productive beta chains. When rows share a CDR3 protein, they turn into one entry using the most common DNA and genes. The V and J calls and clone size come from TCRdb's table, not from the authors' own analysis. Present in this sample are 450,000 to 600,000 distinct CDR3 sequences, about a sixth of which were seen just once. Roughly a sixth of the sample is taken by the ten largest.

These data belong to a study of T cells after yellow fever vaccination (dated by TCRdb to between 2018 and 2021). Study-level background: Libraries from fractions with low cell numbers were prepared with the SMART-Seq v4 Ultra Low Input RNA kit. The cohort comprised two healthy male donors, one aged 18 to 30 and one aged 30 to 40 years. Blood was drawn at multiple timepoints before and after primary and secondary immunization, with bulk PBMC replicates and cell subsets isolated. To track T-cell clones before and after primary and booster YFV17D yellow fever vaccination, bulk TCR alpha and beta repertoires were sequenced longitudinally. What the study reported, not specific to this receptor: FACS-sorted repertoires could contain abundant contaminating clonotypes from the bulk population, so computational filtering was required. Most clones expanded after primary vaccination were re-detected after the booster (almost 98% of CD4 and around 88% of CD8), suggesting broad memory maintenance. Because only a couple of donors were included in the study, the extent to which the findings can be generalized is limited. Compared with the primary T-cell response, the secondary T-cell response was weaker but faster, peaking on day 5 rather than day 15. A small fraction of clonotypes appeared in both the CD4 and CD8 compartments, likely as a result of convergent recombination.

The sequence came from a man between 18 and 35 years old who received the YFV17D yellow fever vaccine. The sequence links TRBV14 to TRBJ2-6, with TRBD2 as a weak D call on 6 bases. Sequencing used PBMCs, obtained about 5 days after the first yellow fever vaccination. The nucleotides read TGTGCCAGCAGCCAAGTCCCGGGGACTTTCTCTGGGGCCAACGTCCTGACTTTC. This translates into CASSQVPGTFSGANVLTF.